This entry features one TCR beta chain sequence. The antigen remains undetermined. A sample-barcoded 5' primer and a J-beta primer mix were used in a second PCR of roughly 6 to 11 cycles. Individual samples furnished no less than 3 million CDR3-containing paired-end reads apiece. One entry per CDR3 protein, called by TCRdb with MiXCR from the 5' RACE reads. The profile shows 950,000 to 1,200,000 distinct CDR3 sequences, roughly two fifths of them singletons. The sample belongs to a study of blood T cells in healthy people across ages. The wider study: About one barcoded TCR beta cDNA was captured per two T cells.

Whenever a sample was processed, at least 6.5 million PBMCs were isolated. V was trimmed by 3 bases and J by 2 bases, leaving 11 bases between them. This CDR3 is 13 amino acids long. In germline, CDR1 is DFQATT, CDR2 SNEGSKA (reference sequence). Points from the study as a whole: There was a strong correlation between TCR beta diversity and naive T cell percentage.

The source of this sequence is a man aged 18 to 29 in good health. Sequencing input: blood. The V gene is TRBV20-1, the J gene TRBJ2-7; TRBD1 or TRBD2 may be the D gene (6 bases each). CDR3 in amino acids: CSASRGRPYEQYF. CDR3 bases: TGCAGTGCTAGTCGGGGGCGGCCCTACGAGCAGTACTTC.